The clone carrying this T cell receptor (beta chain) was counted many times. The data originate from a study of Graves' ophthalmopathy and Graves' hyperthyroidism. The germline V and J ends were trimmed by 3 bases and 1 base, with 21 bases remaining between them. Germline CDR1 DFQATT, CDR2 SNEGSKA (reference sequence). The CDR3 has 17 amino acids. CDR3 regions of TCR beta were amplified from RNA transcripts. Amplification began with first-round RT-PCR using HTBI primers, then second-round multiplex PCR was performed. In TCRdb, the multiplex PCR reads were re-called with MiXCR into one record per CDR3 protein. The repertoire holds roughly 420,000 distinct CDR3 sequences, under 25% seen once, with 2.5% to 3.5% in the top ten.

Material: peripheral blood. The clonotype was recovered from a woman in her late teens or twenties with stable Graves' hyperthyroidism. V is TRBV20-1 and J is TRBJ1-1; no reliable D call. The CDR3 protein is CSAREVRASGRNTEAFF. CDR3 DNA: TGCAGTGCTAGGGAGGTACGGGCATCCGGCCGGAACACTGAAGCTTTCTTT.